A selection of T cell receptor beta chains follows, all from one sample in a study of T cells in tumors after PD-1 blockade. Data came from immunoSEQ multiplex PCR; TCRdb stores just in-frame clones and leaves some out. The sample carries about 63,000 clones, roughly 70% recorded once. Source: PBMCs, taken after anti-PD-1 treatment. The source is a human donor with basal cell carcinoma. The CDR3 runs from the conserved cysteine through the conserved F or W. Fields, in order: CDR3 protein, V gene, CDR3 length, J gene.

CASSLASQKTEAFF,TRBV5-1,14,TRBJ1-1
CASSIDRTGGSYNEQFF,TRBV19,17,TRBJ2-1
CASITGGEDTGELFF,TRBV6-4,15,TRBJ2-2
CASSPGLAGGPRETQYF,TRBV3-1/TRBV3-2,17,TRBJ2-5
CASSLERGAEMNEQFF,TRBV11-3,16,TRBJ2-1
CASSTGRSYEQYF,TRBV5-6,13,TRBJ2-7
CASSSSRTGRTEAFF,TRBV7-9,15,TRBJ1-1
CASSQTPTGELFF,TRBV13,13,TRBJ2-2
CASSPSMETQYF,TRBV7-9,12,TRBJ2-5
CASSYSGAGGKTQYF,TRBV6-5,15,TRBJ2-5
CASSQEYFGVQPQHF,TRBV4-2,15,TRBJ1-5
CSVTGTVSYGYTF,TRBV29-1,13,TRBJ1-2
CASTRPGTYEQYF,TRBV5-1,13,TRBJ2-7
CASSVGRFQETQYF,TRBV9,14,TRBJ2-5
CASSLGDRGFEKLFF,TRBV5-1,15,TRBJ1-4
CASGGTGRQPQHF,TRBV2,13,TRBJ1-5
CASSPGQGRHEQYF,TRBV5-1,14,TRBJ2-7
CAWSGARGSFGNTIYF,TRBV30,16,TRBJ1-3
CASSPLDGTEYF,TRBV18,12,TRBJ2-5
CASSFLQGQETQYF,TRBV5-1,14,TRBJ2-5
CASSSRGQGINYGYTF,TRBV6-5,16,TRBJ1-2
CASSSQGYDTEAFF,TRBV18,14,TRBJ1-1
CASSVSVRDEQFF,TRBV9,13,TRBJ2-1